Shown below are 5 T cell receptor beta chains from a single sample sequenced in a study of shared clonotypes between healthy human individuals. Data came from immunoSEQ multiplex PCR; TCRdb stores just in-frame clones and leaves some out. The sample holds under 600,000 clones; more than 95% are singletons and the top ten take 0.055% to 0.07%. The sample was naive CD4+ T cells sorted from blood. Subset given: CD45RA+ positively selected. The receptor source for this set is a woman aged 25 to 39 in good health.

The chain uses TRBV14 and TRBJ2-1, with 10 bases identical to TRBD2. The CDR3 sequence is 13 residues long. Germline values: CDR1 SGHDN, CDR2 FVKESK. After removal of 2 bases from V and 13 bases from J, the junction contained 5 bases not matched to a gene. The CDR3 here is CASSQSLAGEQFF. The CDR3 nucleotides read TGTGCCAGCAGCCAATCTCTAGCGGGAGAACAGTTCTTC.

The chain carries TRBV9 and TRBJ2-7; 7 bases match TRBD2. V lost 1 base to trimming and J lost 4 bases; unmatched junction nucleotides: 2. Germline V gene sequence: CDR1 SGDLS, CDR2 YYNGEE. The CDR3 is 13 amino acids. The CDR3 protein is CASSVISGYEQYF. The DNA of the CDR3 is TGTGCCAGCAGCGTAATTAGCGGGTACGAGCAGTACTTC. The complete variable domain, with remaining parts taken from reference TRBV9 and TRBJ2-7, reads DSGVTQTPKHLITATGQRVTLRCSPRSGDLSVYWYQQSLDQGLQFLIQYYNGEERAKGNILERFSAQQFPDLHSELNLSSLELGDSALYFCASSVISGYEQYFGPGTRLTVT.

This chain joins TRBV5-1 and TRBJ1-1; D may be TRBD1 (6 bases). The V gene's germline CDR1 is SGHRS and CDR2 YFSETQ. The V end lost 1 base, the J end lost 4 bases, and 11 bases lay between the germline ends. The CDR3 runs 14 residues. In DNA, the CDR3 is TGCGCCAGCAGCTTGTTAGAAGGGGGCACTGAAGCTTTCTTT. Protein: CASSLLEGGTEAFF.

V gene TRBV10-3 combines with J gene TRBJ1-4; TRBD1 aligns across 9 bases. The CDR3 contains 16 residues. The V gene's germline CDR1 is ENHRY and CDR2 SYGVKD. V trimming: 3 bases; J trimming: 7 bases; junction bases outside the gene matches: 9. The CDR3 coding sequence is TGTGCCATCAGTGATTTTCTGGACAGGGGTGCTGAAAAACTGTTTTTT. As protein: CAISDFLDRGAEKLFF.

The chain employs TRBV18 and TRBJ2-5; D is uncertain. V dropped 5 bases and J dropped 1 base, with 2 bases sitting between them. Looked up from germline, CDR1 is KGHSH and CDR2 is LQKENI. The CDR3 contains 11 residues. The DNA of the CDR3 is TGTGCCAGCTCAGCCCAAGAGACCCAGTACTTC. Its protein is CASSAQETQYF.